A selection of T cell receptor beta chains follows, all from one sample in a study of blood T cell repertoires in COVID-19. Profiling relied on immunoSEQ multiplex PCR, and the TCRdb table lists in-frame clones only, not all of them. The data hold 30,000 to 40,000 clones, with around 90% observed a single time. The sample comprised peripheral blood. These receptors were taken from a man in his 70s with active COVID-19. Both conserved end residues are part of each CDR3. Each record gives: V gene, J gene, clone size, D gene, CDR3 DNA, CDR3 protein. A D gene is named only where the DNA matches it firmly. Rows give clone size only sometimes, using once, few, many, or a class for an expanded clone.

v_gene: TRBV28; j_gene: TRBJ1-4; abundance: -; d_gene: -; CDR3nt: TGTGCCAGCAGGCCAGGGACACACGAAAAACTGTTTTTT; CDR3aa: CASRPGTHEKLFF
v_gene: TRBV19; j_gene: TRBJ2-5; abundance: -; d_gene: TRBD2; CDR3nt: TGTGCCAGTAGTATTGATGGACTAGGTAATCAAGAGACCCAGTACTTC; CDR3aa: CASSIDGLGNQETQYF
v_gene: TRBV5-1; j_gene: TRBJ2-2; abundance: -; d_gene: -; CDR3nt: TGCGCCAGCAGCTCAGGGGTGGACGGGGAGCTGTTTTTT; CDR3aa: CASSSGVDGELFF
v_gene: TRBV9; j_gene: TRBJ2-7; abundance: -; d_gene: -; CDR3nt: TGTGCCAGCAGCTTAGGACAGCCACCCACCTACGAGCAGTACTTC; CDR3aa: CASSLGQPPTYEQYF
v_gene: TRBV2; j_gene: TRBJ2-1; abundance: -; d_gene: TRBD2; CDR3nt: TGTGCCAGCAGTGAACTAGCGGGAGGGGTCTATGAGCAGTTCTTC; CDR3aa: CASSELAGGVYEQFF
v_gene: TRBV7-7; j_gene: TRBJ2-5; abundance: -; d_gene: -; CDR3nt: TGTGCTAGCAGCTTAGCGGGGGGGACAGGGGCTGGGACCCAGTACTTC; CDR3aa: CASSLAGGTGAGTQYF
v_gene: TRBV4-3; j_gene: TRBJ1-2; abundance: -; d_gene: TRBD1; CDR3nt: TGCGCCAGCAGCCAAGACCCCCAGGGGGCCTATGGCTACACCTTC; CDR3aa: CASSQDPQGAYGYTF
v_gene: TRBV28; j_gene: TRBJ1-4; abundance: -; d_gene: -; CDR3nt: TGTGCCAGCAGTTTCCGGCAGGTCCGGGAAAAACTGTTTTTT; CDR3aa: CASSFRQVREKLFF
v_gene: TRBV11-2; j_gene: TRBJ2-2; abundance: -; d_gene: -; CDR3nt: TGTGCCAGCAGCTTAGCAGAACTACTCGGGGAGCTGTTTTTT; CDR3aa: CASSLAELLGELFF
v_gene: TRBV7-9; j_gene: TRBJ1-3; abundance: -; d_gene: -; CDR3nt: TGTGCCAGCAGCTTGAGCGTACAAGGAAACACCATATATTTT; CDR3aa: CASSLSVQGNTIYF
v_gene: TRBV7-2; j_gene: TRBJ2-1; abundance: -; d_gene: TRBD1; CDR3nt: TGTGCCAGCAGCTCCATTATAACGCTTTCGGACAGGGGGCATGGTGAGCAGTTCTTC; CDR3aa: CASSSIITLSDRGHGEQFF
v_gene: TRBV19; j_gene: TRBJ2-1; abundance: -; d_gene: TRBD2; CDR3nt: TGTGCCAGTAGTCCGTCCGGGACTAGCAAGGATGAGCAGTTCTTC; CDR3aa: CASSPSGTSKDEQFF
v_gene: TRBV7-2; j_gene: TRBJ2-3; abundance: once; d_gene: TRBD1; CDR3nt: TGTGCCAGCAGCACAGGGGTTGCCGAGGGGGATACGCAGTATTTT; CDR3aa: CASSTGVAEGDTQYF
v_gene: TRBV7-8; j_gene: TRBJ2-7; abundance: -; d_gene: -; CDR3nt: TGTGCCAGCAGCTTAGGGGGCCCCGGAATCGACGAGCAGTACTTC; CDR3aa: CASSLGGPGIDEQYF
v_gene: TRBV7-2; j_gene: TRBJ2-3; abundance: -; d_gene: TRBD1; CDR3nt: TGTGCCAGCAGCTCCCGGACAGGGCGCACAGATACGCAGTATTTT; CDR3aa: CASSSRTGRTDTQYF
v_gene: TRBV30; j_gene: TRBJ2-1; abundance: -; d_gene: TRBD2; CDR3nt: TGTGCCTGGACACGCGGGAGCTCCTACAATGAGCAGTTCTTC; CDR3aa: CAWTRGSSYNEQFF
v_gene: TRBV7-8; j_gene: TRBJ2-7; abundance: few; d_gene: -; CDR3nt: TGTGCCAGCAGCCTGCGCCTCTACGAGCAGTACTTC; CDR3aa: CASSLRLYEQYF
v_gene: TRBV5-1; j_gene: TRBJ1-1; abundance: -; d_gene: -; CDR3nt: TGCGCCAGCGCCCCGGGGGGTCTTTTATTGGACACTGAAGCTTTCTTT; CDR3aa: CASAPGGLLLDTEAFF
v_gene: TRBV10-2; j_gene: TRBJ1-2; abundance: -; d_gene: TRBD1; CDR3nt: TGCGCCAGCACCTCTTACAGGGGGAGAAACTATGGCTACACCTTC; CDR3aa: CASTSYRGRNYGYTF
v_gene: TRBV4-2; j_gene: TRBJ1-5; abundance: -; d_gene: -; CDR3nt: TGTGCCAGCAGCCAGGGGGACGAGGGAGGTCAGCCCCAGCATTTT; CDR3aa: CASSQGDEGGQPQHF
v_gene: TRBV15; j_gene: TRBJ2-1; abundance: -; d_gene: -; CDR3nt: TGTGCCACCAGCAGAGGGAGGTTCCATGAGCAGTTCTTC; CDR3aa: CATSRGRFHEQFF
v_gene: TRBV6-1; j_gene: TRBJ2-7; abundance: -; d_gene: -; CDR3nt: TGTGCCAGCAGTGAAACGAGGAACTACGAGCAGTACTTC; CDR3aa: CASSETRNYEQYF
v_gene: TRBV7-9; j_gene: TRBJ2-1; abundance: -; d_gene: TRBD2; CDR3nt: TGTGCCAGCAGCTTAGCGTGGACTAGCGGCAACAATGAGCAGTTCTTC; CDR3aa: CASSLAWTSGNNEQFF
v_gene: TRBV4-3; j_gene: TRBJ2-1; abundance: -; d_gene: -; CDR3nt: TGCGCCAGCAGCCAAGACCCCCTAGCGAGCAATGAGCAGTTCTTC; CDR3aa: CASSQDPLASNEQFF
v_gene: TRBV7-2; j_gene: TRBJ2-1; abundance: -; d_gene: -; CDR3nt: TGTGCCAGCAGCTTATGGGGGGTTAAGGATGAGCAGTTCTTC; CDR3aa: CASSLWGVKDEQFF
v_gene: TRBV2; j_gene: TRBJ2-7; abundance: -; d_gene: -; CDR3nt: TGTGCCAGCACAGGGAGGTACGAGCAGTACTTC; CDR3aa: CASTGRYEQYF
v_gene: TRBV3-1/TRBV3-2; j_gene: TRBJ2-7; abundance: -; d_gene: TRBD1; CDR3nt: TGTGCCAGCAGCCCGACGGGACAGGGCTATTCCTACGAGCAGTACTTC; CDR3aa: CASSPTGQGYSYEQYF
v_gene: TRBV7-9; j_gene: TRBJ2-7; abundance: -; d_gene: TRBD2; CDR3nt: TGTGCCAGCAGCTTGTGGACTAGCGCCCACGAGCAGTACTTC; CDR3aa: CASSLWTSAHEQYF
v_gene: TRBV24-1; j_gene: TRBJ2-3; abundance: -; d_gene: -; CDR3nt: TGTGCCACCGTCGGCGGTCGCGTGCACAGGGTAACAGATACGCAGTATTTT; CDR3aa: CATVGGRVHRVTDTQYF
v_gene: TRBV5-8; j_gene: TRBJ2-4; abundance: -; d_gene: -; CDR3nt: TGTGCCAGCAGCTTGGTCAGGGGAAACATTCAGTACTTC; CDR3aa: CASSLVRGNIQYF
v_gene: TRBV7-2; j_gene: TRBJ2-7; abundance: -; d_gene: -; CDR3nt: TGTGCCAGCAGTCCTTCCCGGACAACATACGAGCAGTACTTC; CDR3aa: CASSPSRTTYEQYF
v_gene: TRBV18; j_gene: TRBJ2-1; abundance: -; d_gene: -; CDR3nt: TGTGCCAGCTCCATCGGGCCAGGGTCCTACAATGAGCAGTTCTTC; CDR3aa: CASSIGPGSYNEQFF
v_gene: TRBV6-5; j_gene: TRBJ2-7; abundance: -; d_gene: -; CDR3nt: TGTGCCAGCACTCCAGGCTTAGCCTACGAGCAGTACTTC; CDR3aa: CASTPGLAYEQYF
v_gene: TRBV6-2/TRBV6-3; j_gene: TRBJ1-1; abundance: -; d_gene: -; CDR3nt: TGTGCCAGCAGTCCCCAAATGAACACTGAAGCTTTCTTT; CDR3aa: CASSPQMNTEAFF
v_gene: TRBV24-1; j_gene: TRBJ2-2; abundance: -; d_gene: -; CDR3nt: TGTGCCACCAGTGACAGGCCTAACACCGGGGAGCTGTTTTTT; CDR3aa: CATSDRPNTGELFF
v_gene: TRBV6-4; j_gene: TRBJ1-5; abundance: -; d_gene: TRBD1; CDR3nt: TGTGCCAGCAGTGACTCTCCCAGGGGGCTTAGCAATCAGCCCCAGCATTTT; CDR3aa: CASSDSPRGLSNQPQHF
v_gene: TRBV7-9; j_gene: TRBJ2-6; abundance: -; d_gene: -; CDR3nt: TGTGCCAGCAGCCGCACAGGGTACACCTCTGGGGCCAACGTCCTGACTTTC; CDR3aa: CASSRTGYTSGANVLTF
v_gene: TRBV11-1; j_gene: TRBJ1-2; abundance: -; d_gene: -; CDR3nt: TGTGCCAGCAGCTTAGGGAGCTATGGCTACACCTTC; CDR3aa: CASSLGSYGYTF
v_gene: TRBV7-8; j_gene: TRBJ1-1; abundance: -; d_gene: -; CDR3nt: TGTGCCAGCAGCTTAACCGAGGGAGAGGGCTCCACTGAAGCTTTCTTT; CDR3aa: CASSLTEGEGSTEAFF
v_gene: TRBV5-6; j_gene: TRBJ1-4; abundance: -; d_gene: -; CDR3nt: TGTGCCAGCAGCTTGGAGGGGCAGGGTTGGTCCCGAAATGAAAAACTGTTTTTT; CDR3aa: CASSLEGQGWSRNEKLFF
v_gene: TRBV2; j_gene: TRBJ2-3; abundance: -; d_gene: TRBD2; CDR3nt: TGTGCCAGCAGTGAGCTGCGACGGGAGGTACCAGATACGCAGTATTTT; CDR3aa: CASSELRREVPDTQYF
v_gene: TRBV19; j_gene: TRBJ2-1; abundance: -; d_gene: TRBD2; CDR3nt: TGTGCCAGTAGTATCCGGGGACTAGCGGGAGTAATTGTCGACAATGAGCAGTTCTTC; CDR3aa: CASSIRGLAGVIVDNEQFF
v_gene: TRBV18; j_gene: TRBJ2-2; abundance: -; d_gene: TRBD1; CDR3nt: TGTGCCAGCTCACCACGGACAGGGCTCCCCGGGGAGCTGTTTTTT; CDR3aa: CASSPRTGLPGELFF
v_gene: TRBV7-9; j_gene: TRBJ2-7; abundance: -; d_gene: TRBD2; CDR3nt: TGTGCCAGCAGCATGGCCCGGGCGCGCGGGGGGGAGCAGTACTTC; CDR3aa: CASSMARARGGEQYF
v_gene: TRBV10-3; j_gene: TRBJ1-5; abundance: -; d_gene: -; CDR3nt: TGTGCCATCAGTTGGGCCACCAATGAGCCCCAGCATTTT; CDR3aa: CAISWATNEPQHF
v_gene: TRBV5-6; j_gene: TRBJ2-7; abundance: -; d_gene: TRBD1; CDR3nt: TGTGCCAGCACCACTACCAGGGGGACCCTCCACGAGCAGTACTTC; CDR3aa: CASTTTRGTLHEQYF
v_gene: TRBV6-1; j_gene: TRBJ1-3; abundance: -; d_gene: TRBD1; CDR3nt: TGTGCCAGCAGTGAATGGGGACAGGGGACCACCATATATTTT; CDR3aa: CASSEWGQGTTIYF
v_gene: TRBV4-3; j_gene: TRBJ2-7; abundance: -; d_gene: -; CDR3nt: TGCGCCAGCAGCCAGGATCGGCAGGGCTACGAGCAGTACTTC; CDR3aa: CASSQDRQGYEQYF
v_gene: TRBV20-1; j_gene: TRBJ2-7; abundance: -; d_gene: -; CDR3nt: TGCAGTGCTAGAGATCTTTACGAGCAGTACTTC; CDR3aa: CSARDLYEQYF
v_gene: TRBV11-2; j_gene: TRBJ2-1; abundance: -; d_gene: TRBD2; CDR3nt: TGTGCCAGCAGAGGGACTAGCGGGCCCTTTCAGTTCTTC; CDR3aa: CASRGTSGPFQFF
v_gene: TRBV3-1/TRBV3-2; j_gene: TRBJ1-2; abundance: -; d_gene: -; CDR3nt: TGTGCCAGCAGCCGAGGGGGCTATGGCTACACCTTC; CDR3aa: CASSRGGYGYTF
v_gene: TRBV9; j_gene: TRBJ1-2; abundance: medium-sized; d_gene: TRBD1; CDR3nt: TGTGCCAGCAGCTCCCGAGGACAGGCGGGGTCCTATGGCTACACCTTC; CDR3aa: CASSSRGQAGSYGYTF
v_gene: TRBV15; j_gene: TRBJ1-5; abundance: -; d_gene: -; CDR3nt: TGTGCCACCAGCAGAGATCTTGAGCAGCCCCAGCATTTT; CDR3aa: CATSRDLEQPQHF
v_gene: TRBV18; j_gene: TRBJ2-7; abundance: -; d_gene: TRBD1; CDR3nt: TGTGCCAGCTCACCAGCGAACAGGGGCGGGGAGCAGTACTTC; CDR3aa: CASSPANRGGEQYF